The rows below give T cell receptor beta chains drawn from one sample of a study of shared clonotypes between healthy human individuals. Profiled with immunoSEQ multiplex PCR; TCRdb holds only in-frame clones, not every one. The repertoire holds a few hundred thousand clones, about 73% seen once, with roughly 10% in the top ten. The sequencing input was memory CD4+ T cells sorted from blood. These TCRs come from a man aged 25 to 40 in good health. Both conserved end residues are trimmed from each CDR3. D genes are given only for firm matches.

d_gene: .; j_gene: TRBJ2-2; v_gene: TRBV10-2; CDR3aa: ASIEAGNTGELF
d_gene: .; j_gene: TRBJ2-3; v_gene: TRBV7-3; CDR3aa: ASSLSGASDTQY
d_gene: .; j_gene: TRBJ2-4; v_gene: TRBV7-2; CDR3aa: ASSPGGAAKNIQY
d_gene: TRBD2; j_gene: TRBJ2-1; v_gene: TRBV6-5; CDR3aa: ASRAGLASNEQF
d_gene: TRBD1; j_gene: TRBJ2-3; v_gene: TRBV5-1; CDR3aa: ASSLSGTGGLAGTQY
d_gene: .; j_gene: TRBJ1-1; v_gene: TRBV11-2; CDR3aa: ASSLDLSRDTEAF
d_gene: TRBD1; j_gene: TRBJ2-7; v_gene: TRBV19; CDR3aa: ASSGRDRSSYEQY
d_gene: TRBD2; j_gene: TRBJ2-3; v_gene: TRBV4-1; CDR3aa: ASSQGLAVNTDTQY
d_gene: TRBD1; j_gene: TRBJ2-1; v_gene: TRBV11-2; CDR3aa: ASSPGQGNNEQF
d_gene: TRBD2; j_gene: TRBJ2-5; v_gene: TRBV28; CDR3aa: ASSLFASGSRETQY
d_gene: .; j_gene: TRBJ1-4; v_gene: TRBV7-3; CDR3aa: ASSSGVGQ
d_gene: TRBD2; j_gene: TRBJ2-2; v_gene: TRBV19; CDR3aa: ASSGPTSGKLYTGELF
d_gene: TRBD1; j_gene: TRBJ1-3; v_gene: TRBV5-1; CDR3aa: ASSSTTGGNTIY
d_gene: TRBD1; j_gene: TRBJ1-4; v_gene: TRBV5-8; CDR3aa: ASSLGPTGVYGDEKLF
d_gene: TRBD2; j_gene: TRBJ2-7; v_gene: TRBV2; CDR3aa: ASGEAGGIYEQY
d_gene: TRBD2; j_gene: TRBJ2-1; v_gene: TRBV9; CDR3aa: ASSVEGLAGSEQF
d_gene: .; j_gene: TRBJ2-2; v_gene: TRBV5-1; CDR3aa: ASSLEGSSGELF
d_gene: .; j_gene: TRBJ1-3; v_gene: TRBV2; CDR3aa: ASRRDGNTIY
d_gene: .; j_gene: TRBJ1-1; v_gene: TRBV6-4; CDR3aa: ASSGTEAF
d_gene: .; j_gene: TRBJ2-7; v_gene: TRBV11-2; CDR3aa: ASSSLRGRGSYEQY
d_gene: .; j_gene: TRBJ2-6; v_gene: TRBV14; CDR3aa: ASSQEISGANVLT
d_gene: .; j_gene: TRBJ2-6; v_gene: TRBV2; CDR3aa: ASSTEGGGFSGANVLT
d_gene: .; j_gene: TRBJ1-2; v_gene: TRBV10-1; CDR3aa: ASSPGFNYGYT
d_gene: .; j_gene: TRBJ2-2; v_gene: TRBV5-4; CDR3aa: ASSFENTGELF
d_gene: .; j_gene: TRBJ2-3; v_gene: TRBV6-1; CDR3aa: ASSNLGTDTQY
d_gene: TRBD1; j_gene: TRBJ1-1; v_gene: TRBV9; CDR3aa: ASSGWDREVPEAF
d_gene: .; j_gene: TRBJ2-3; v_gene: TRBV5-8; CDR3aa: ASSLLSPGTDTQY
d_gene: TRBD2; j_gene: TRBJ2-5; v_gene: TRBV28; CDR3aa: ASNPGGGSGRETQY
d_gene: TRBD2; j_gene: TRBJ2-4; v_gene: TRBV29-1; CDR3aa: SGGVPGLAGGLAKNIQY
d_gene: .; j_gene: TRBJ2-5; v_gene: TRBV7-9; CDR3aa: ASSPPSPGEGVGQETQY
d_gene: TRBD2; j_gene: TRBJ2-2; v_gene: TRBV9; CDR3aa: ASSSGLAGAGELF
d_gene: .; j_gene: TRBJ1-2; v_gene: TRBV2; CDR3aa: ASSEDRMGGYT
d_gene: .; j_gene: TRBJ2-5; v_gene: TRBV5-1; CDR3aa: ASSFASLDGTQY
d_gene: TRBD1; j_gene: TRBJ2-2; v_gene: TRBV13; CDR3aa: ASSYRQGRNTGELF
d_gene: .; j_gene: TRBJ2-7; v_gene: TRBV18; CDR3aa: ASSRSASYEQY
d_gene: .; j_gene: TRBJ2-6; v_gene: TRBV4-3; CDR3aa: ASSPTPAGSSGANVLT
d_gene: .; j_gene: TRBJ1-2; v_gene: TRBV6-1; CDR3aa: ASSEEGPPYGYT
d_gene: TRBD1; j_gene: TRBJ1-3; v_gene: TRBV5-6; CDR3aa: ASSLTTGTFNTIY
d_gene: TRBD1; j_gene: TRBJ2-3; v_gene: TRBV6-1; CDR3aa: ASTTRTGWTDTQY
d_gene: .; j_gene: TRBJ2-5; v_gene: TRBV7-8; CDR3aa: ASSVRRRESAETQY
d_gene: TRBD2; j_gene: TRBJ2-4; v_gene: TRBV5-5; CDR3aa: ASSLAGGERNIQY
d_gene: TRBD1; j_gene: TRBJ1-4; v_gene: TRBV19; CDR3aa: ASSMGPGQGILNEKLF